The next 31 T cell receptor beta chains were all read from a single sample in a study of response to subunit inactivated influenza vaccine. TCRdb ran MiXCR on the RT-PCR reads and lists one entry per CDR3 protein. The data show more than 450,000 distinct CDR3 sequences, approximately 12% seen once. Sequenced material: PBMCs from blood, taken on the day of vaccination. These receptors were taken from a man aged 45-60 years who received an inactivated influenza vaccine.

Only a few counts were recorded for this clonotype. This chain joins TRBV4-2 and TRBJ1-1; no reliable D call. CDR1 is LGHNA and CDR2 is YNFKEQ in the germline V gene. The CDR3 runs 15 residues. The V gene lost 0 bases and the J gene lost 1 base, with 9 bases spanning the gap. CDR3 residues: CASSQDPTANTEAFF. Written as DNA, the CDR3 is TGTGCCAGCAGCCAAGATCCAACAGCGAACACTGAAGCTTTCTTT.

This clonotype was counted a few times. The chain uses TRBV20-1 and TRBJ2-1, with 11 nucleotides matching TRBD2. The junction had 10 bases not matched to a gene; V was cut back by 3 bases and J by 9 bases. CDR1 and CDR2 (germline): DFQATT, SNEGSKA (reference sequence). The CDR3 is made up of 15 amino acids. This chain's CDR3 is CSARPPDLAGGEQFF. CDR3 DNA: TGCAGTGCTAGGCCCCCTGATCTAGCGGGGGGTGAGCAGTTCTTC.

Here the CDR3 DNA reads TGCGCCAGCAGCTTGGCAGGGTCAGTTACGGAAAATACGCAGTATTTT. Translating gives CASSLAGSVTENTQYF. The rearrangement uses TRBV5-1 and TRBJ2-3; tentative D call: TRBD1 (5 bases). V was shortened by 0 bases and J by 7 bases, with 18 bases between the two germline ends. Per germline, CDR1 SGHRS and CDR2 YFSETQ. CDR3 length: 16 residues. The full variable domain, its missing parts supplied by reference TRBV5-1 and TRBJ2-3, is KAGVTQTPRYLIKTRGQQVTLSCSPISGHRSVSWYQQTPGQGLQFLFEYFSETQRNKGNFPGRFSGRQFSNSRSEMNVSTLELGDSALYLCASSLAGSVTENTQYFGPGTRLTVL.

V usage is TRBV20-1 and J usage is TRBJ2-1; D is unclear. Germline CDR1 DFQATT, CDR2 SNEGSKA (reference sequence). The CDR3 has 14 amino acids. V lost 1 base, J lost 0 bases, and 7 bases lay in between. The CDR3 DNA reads TGCAGTGCTAGAGCGGGCCCCTCCTACAATGAGCAGTTCTTC. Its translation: CSARAGPSYNEQFF.

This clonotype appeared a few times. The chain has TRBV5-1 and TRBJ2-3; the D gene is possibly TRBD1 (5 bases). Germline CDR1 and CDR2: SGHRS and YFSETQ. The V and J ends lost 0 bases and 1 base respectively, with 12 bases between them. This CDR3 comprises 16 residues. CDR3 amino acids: CASSLGRGYGTDTQYF. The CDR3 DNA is TGCGCCAGCAGCTTGGGAAGGGGCTATGGCACAGATACGCAGTATTTT.

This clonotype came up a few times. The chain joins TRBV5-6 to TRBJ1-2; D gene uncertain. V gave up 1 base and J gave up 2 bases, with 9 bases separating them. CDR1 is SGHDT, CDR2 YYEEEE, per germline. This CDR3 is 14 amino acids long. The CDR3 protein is CASSLILINYGYTF. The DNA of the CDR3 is TGTGCCAGCAGCTTGATCCTTATAAACTATGGCTACACCTTC.

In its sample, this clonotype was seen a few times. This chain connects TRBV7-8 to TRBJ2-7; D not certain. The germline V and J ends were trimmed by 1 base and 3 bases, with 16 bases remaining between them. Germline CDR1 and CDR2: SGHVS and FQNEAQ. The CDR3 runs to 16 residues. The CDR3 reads CASSLGNGLVGYEQYF. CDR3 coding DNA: TGTGCCAGCAGCTTAGGGAATGGTTTAGTCGGCTACGAGCAGTACTTC.

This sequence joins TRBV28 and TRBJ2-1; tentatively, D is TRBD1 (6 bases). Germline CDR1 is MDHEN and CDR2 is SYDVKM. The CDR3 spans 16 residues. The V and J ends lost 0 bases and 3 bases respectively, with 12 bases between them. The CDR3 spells CASSLWTLQGYNEQFF. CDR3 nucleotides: TGTGCCAGCAGTTTATGGACATTACAGGGCTACAATGAGCAGTTCTTC.

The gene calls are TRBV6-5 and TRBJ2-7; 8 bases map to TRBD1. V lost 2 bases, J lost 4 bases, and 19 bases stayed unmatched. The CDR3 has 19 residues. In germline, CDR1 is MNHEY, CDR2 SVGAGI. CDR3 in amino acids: CASSYRIPLDRVPLYEQYF. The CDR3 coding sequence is TGTGCCAGCAGTTACCGGATCCCCCTGGACAGGGTGCCTTTGTACGAGCAGTACTTC.

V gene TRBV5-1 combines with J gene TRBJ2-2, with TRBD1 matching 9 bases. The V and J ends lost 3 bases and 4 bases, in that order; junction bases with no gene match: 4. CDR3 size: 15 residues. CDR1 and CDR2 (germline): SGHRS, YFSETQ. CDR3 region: CASSWGTGSTGELFF. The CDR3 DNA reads TGCGCCAGCAGCTGGGGGACAGGGAGCACCGGGGAGCTGTTTTTT.

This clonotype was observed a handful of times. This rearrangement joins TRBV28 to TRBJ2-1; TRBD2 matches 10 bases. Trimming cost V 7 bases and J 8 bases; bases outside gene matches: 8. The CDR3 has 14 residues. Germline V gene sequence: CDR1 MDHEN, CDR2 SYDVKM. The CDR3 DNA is TGTGCCAGCACACCTAGCGGGAGAGCCCATGAGCAGTTCTTC. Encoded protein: CASTPSGRAHEQFF. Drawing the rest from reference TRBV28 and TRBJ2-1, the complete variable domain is DVKVTQSSRYLVKRTGEKVFLECVQDMDHENMFWYRQDPGLGLRLIYFSYDVKMKEKGDIPEGYSVSREKKERFSLILESASTNQTSMYLCASTPSGRAHEQFFGPGTRLTVL.

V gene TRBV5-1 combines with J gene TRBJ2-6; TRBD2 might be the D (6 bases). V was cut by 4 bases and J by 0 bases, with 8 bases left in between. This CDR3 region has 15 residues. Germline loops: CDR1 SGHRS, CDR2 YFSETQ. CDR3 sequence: CASSPLASGANVLTF. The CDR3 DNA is TGCGCCAGCAGCCCACTAGCCTCTGGGGCCAACGTCCTGACTTTC. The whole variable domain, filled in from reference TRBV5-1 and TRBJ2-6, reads KAGVTQTPRYLIKTRGQQVTLSCSPISGHRSVSWYQQTPGQGLQFLFEYFSETQRNKGNFPGRFSGRQFSNSRSEMNVSTLELGDSALYLCASSPLASGANVLTFGAGSRLTVL.

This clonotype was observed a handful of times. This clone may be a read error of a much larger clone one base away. CDR3 region: CASSLAAEQFF. The CDR3 region has the DNA TGTGCCAGCAGCTTAGCCGCTGAGCAGTTCTTC. The chain couples TRBV7-9 to TRBJ2-1; D gene unclear. The germline V gene has CDR1 SEHNR and CDR2 FQNEAQ (reference sequence). V was shortened by 0 bases and J by 9 bases, with 3 bases between the two germline ends. CDR3 size: 11 residues.

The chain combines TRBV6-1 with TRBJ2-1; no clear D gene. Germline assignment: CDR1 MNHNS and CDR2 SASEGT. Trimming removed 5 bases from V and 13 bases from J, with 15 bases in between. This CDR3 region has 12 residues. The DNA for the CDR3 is TGTGCCAGCAGTCCCCCGCTACGGCCCCAGTTCTTC. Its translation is CASSPPLRPQFF.

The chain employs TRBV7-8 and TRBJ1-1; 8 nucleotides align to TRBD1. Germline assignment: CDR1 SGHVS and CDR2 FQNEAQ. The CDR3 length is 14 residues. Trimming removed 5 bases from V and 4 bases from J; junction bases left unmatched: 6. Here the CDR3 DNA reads TGTGCCAGCAGCGTGGGACAGGCGTCCACTGAAGCTTTCTTT. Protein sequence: CASSVGQASTEAFF.

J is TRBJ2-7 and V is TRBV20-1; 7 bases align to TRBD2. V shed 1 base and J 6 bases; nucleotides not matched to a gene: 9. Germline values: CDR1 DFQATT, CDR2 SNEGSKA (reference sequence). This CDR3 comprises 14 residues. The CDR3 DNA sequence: TGCAGTGCTAGAGGGGGGGGTCGCACTGGCGAGCAGTACTTC. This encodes CSARGGGRTGEQYF.

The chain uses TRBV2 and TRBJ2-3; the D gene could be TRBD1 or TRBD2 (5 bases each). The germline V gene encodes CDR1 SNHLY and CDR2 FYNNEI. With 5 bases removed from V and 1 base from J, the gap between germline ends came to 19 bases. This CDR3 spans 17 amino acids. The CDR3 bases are TGTGCCAGCAGTACGACCGGGACCCCGACCGGCACAGATACGCAGTATTTT. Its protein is CASSTTGTPTGTDTQYF. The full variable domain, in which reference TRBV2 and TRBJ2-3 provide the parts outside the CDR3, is EPEVTQTPSHQVTQMGQEVILRCVPISNHLYFYWYRQILGQKVEFLVSFYNNEISEKSEIFDDQFSVERPDGSNFTLKIRSTKLEDSAMYFCASSTTGTPTGTDTQYFGPGTRLTVL.

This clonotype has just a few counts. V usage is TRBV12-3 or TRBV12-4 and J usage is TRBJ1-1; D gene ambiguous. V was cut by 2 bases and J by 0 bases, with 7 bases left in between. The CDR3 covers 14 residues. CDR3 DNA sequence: TGTGCCAGCAGTTTAAACAACATGAACACTGAAGCTTTCTTT. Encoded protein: CASSLNNMNTEAFF.

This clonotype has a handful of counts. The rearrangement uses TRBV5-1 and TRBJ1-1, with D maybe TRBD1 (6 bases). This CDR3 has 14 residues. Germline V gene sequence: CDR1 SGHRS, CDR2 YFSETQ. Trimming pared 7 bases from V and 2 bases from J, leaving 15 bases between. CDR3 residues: CASQNGQSNTEAFF. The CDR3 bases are TGCGCCAGCCAGAATGGACAGTCCAACACTGAAGCTTTCTTT.

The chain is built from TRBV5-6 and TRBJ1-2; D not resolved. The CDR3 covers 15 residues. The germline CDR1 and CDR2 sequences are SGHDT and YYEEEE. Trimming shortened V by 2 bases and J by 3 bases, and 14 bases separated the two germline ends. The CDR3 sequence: CASSFYYVEHYGYTF. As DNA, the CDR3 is TGTGCCAGCAGCTTTTATTACGTGGAGCACTATGGCTACACCTTC.

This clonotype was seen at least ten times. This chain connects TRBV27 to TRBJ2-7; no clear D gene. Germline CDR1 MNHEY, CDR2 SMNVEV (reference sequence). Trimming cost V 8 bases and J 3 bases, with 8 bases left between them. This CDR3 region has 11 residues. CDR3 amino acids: CASGLNYEQYF. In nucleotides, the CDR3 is TGTGCCAGCGGCTTGAACTACGAGCAGTACTTC.

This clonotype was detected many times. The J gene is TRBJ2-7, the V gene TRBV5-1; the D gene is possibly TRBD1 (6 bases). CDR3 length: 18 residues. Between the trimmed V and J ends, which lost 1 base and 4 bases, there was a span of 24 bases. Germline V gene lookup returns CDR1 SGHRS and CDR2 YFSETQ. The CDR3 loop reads CASSLSPSYRAVAYEQYF. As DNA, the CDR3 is TGCGCCAGCAGCTTGTCTCCATCGTACAGGGCGGTCGCGTACGAGCAGTACTTC. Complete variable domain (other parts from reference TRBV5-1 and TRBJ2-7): KAGVTQTPRYLIKTRGQQVTLSCSPISGHRSVSWYQQTPGQGLQFLFEYFSETQRNKGNFPGRFSGRQFSNSRSEMNVSTLELGDSALYLCASSLSPSYRAVAYEQYFGPGTRLTVT.

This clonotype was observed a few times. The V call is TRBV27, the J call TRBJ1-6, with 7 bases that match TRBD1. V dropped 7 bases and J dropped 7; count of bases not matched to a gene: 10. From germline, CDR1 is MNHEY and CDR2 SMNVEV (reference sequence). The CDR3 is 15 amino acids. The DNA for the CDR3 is TGTGCCAGCAAGTCCGACAGGGTCGGAAATTCACCCCTCCACTTT. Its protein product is CASKSDRVGNSPLHF.

The DNA for the CDR3 is TGTGCCAGCAGTAAGAGACGGACTAGCGGGGGAAATGAGCAGTTCTTC. Translating gives CASSKRRTSGGNEQFF. The J gene is TRBJ2-1, the V gene TRBV12-3 or TRBV12-4; 13 bases are shared with TRBD2. After removal of 5 bases from V and 7 bases from J, the junction contained 8 bases not matched to a gene. The CDR3 has 16 residues.

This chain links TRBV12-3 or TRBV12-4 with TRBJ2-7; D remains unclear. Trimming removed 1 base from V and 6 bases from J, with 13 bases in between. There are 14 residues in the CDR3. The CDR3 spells CASSLGQNIGEQYF. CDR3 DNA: TGTGCCAGCAGTTTAGGGCAAAACATAGGCGAGCAGTACTTC.

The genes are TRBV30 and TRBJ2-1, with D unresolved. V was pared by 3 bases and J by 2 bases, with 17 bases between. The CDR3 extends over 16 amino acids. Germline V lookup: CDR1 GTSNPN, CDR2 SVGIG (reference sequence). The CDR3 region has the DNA TGTGCCTGGAGAGAACAATCGTCCCCCCCCTACAATGAGCAGTTCTTC. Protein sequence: CAWREQSSPPYNEQFF.

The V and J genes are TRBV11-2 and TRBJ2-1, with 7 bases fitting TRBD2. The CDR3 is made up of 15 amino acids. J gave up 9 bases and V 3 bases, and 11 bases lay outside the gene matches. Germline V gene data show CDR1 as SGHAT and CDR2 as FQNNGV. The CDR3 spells CASSFILGGMGEQFF. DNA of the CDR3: TGTGCCAGCAGCTTTATTTTGGGGGGGATGGGTGAGCAGTTCTTC.

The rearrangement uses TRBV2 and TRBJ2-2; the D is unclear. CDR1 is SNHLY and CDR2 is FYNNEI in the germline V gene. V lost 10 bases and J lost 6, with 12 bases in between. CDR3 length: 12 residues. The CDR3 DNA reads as TGTGCCACAGTGGGTGGGTCCGGGGAGCTGTTTTTT. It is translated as CATVGGSGELFF.

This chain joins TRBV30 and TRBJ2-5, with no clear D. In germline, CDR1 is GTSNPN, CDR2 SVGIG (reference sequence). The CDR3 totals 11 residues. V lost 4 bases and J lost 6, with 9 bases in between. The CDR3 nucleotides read TGTGCCTGGAATCCTGGAAAGACCCAGTACTTC. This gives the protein CAWNPGKTQYF.

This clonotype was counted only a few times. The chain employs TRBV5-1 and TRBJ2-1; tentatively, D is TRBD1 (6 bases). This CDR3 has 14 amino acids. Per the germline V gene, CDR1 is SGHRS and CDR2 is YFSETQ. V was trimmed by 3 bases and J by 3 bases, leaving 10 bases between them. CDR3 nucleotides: TGCGCCAGCAGCTCCCAGGGGATCTACAATGAGCAGTTCTTC. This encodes CASSSQGIYNEQFF.

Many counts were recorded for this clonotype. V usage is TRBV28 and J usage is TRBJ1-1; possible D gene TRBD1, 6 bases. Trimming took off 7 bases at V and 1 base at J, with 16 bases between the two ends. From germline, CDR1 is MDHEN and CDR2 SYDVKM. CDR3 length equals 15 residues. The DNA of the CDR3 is TGTGCCAGCACTCGATACCAGACAGGGAACACTGAAGCTTTCTTT. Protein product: CASTRYQTGNTEAFF.